The T cell receptor beta chain under discussion was sequenced for a study of CD8 T cells in Susac syndrome. As for the study in general: Active disease was present in five or six of the sequenced Susac syndrome patients, whereas 8 or 9 of them were in remission.

The RNA input was about 0.5 to 1 ug, and it was reverse transcribed with random hexamers. An immunoSEQ multiplex PCR amplified TCR beta CDR3 over 54 Vbeta and 13 Jbeta. TCRdb ran MiXCR on the immunoSEQ multiplex PCR reads and lists one entry per CDR3 protein. Here the sample spans over 150,000 distinct CDR3 sequences, roughly 94% being singletons. The length of the CDR3 is 15 residues. V lost 4 bases and J lost 2; bases outside the gene matches: 9. Germline CDR1 and CDR2: SGHRS and YFSETQ. TCR beta sequencing was performed on blood CD8+ and CD4+ T cells. CD8+ and CD4+ T cells were negatively isolated; TEMRA cells were FACS-enriched.

Sequences were obtained from CD4+ T cells from PBMCs. The source is a human donor with Susac syndrome. This chain connects TRBV5-1 to TRBJ2-7; 7 nucleotides match TRBD2. This chain's CDR3 is CASSISGMGAYEQYF. The CDR3 DNA reads TGCGCCAGCAGCATCAGCGGGATGGGAGCCTACGAGCAGTACTTC.